One sample yielded the 19 T cell receptor beta chains listed below, sequenced in a study of blood T cell repertoires in COVID-19. The assay was immunoSEQ multiplex PCR, and TCRdb's table has in-frame clones only and misses some. The sample carries approximately 180,000 clones, about three quarters recorded once. Sequences were obtained from peripheral blood. The receptors here all came from a woman between 70 and 85 years old with acute or convalescent COVID-19.

This clone was observed once. This chain connects TRBV5-1 to TRBJ2-5, with TRBD2 matching 10 bases. In germline, CDR1 is SGHRS, CDR2 YFSETQ. Germline trimming cut 4 bases from V and 1 base from J; bases unmatched to any gene: 13. This CDR3 region has 18 residues. CDR3 bases: TGCGCCAGCAGCCTAGGACTAGCGGTTAACTTCTTCCAAGAGACCCAGTACTTC. This translates into CASSLGLAVNFFQETQYF.

The chain joins TRBV3-1 (or the pseudogene TRBV3-2) to TRBJ1-3; D remains unclear. Trimming pared 1 base from V and 1 base from J, leaving 11 bases between. From germline, CDR1 is LGHDT and CDR2 YNNKEL (reference sequence). The CDR3 covers 16 residues. For the CDR3, the DNA is TGTGCCAGCAGCCAAGGGGCCCCAAGTTCTGGAAACACCATATATTTT. Protein: CASSQGAPSSGNTIYF.

The chain uses TRBV9 and TRBJ2-7; the match to TRBD1 covers 11 bases. CDR1 is SGDLS, CDR2 YYNGEE, per germline. CDR3 length: 15 residues. V lost 4 bases and J lost 2; bases outside the gene matches: 5. DNA for the CDR3: TGTGCCAGCAGCTTGGGACAGGGGGTAACCTACGAGCAGTACTTC. It translates to CASSLGQGVTYEQYF. The whole variable domain, filled in from reference TRBV9 and TRBJ2-7, reads DSGVTQTPKHLITATGQRVTLRCSPRSGDLSVYWYQQSLDQGLQFLIQYYNGEERAKGNILERFSAQQFPDLHSELNLSSLELGDSALYFCASSLGQGVTYEQYFGPGTRLTVT.

The chain has TRBV19 and TRBJ2-1; a possible D gene is TRBD2 (5 bases). This CDR3 is 14 amino acids long. Trimming removed 5 bases at V and 3 bases at J, with 11 bases between. Germline values: CDR1 LNHDA, CDR2 SQIVND (reference sequence). The CDR3 region has the DNA TGTGCCAGTAGTCCCCAGCGGTTCTACAATGAGCAGTTCTTC. Amino acids: CASSPQRFYNEQFF.

This clone has at least ten counts. The chain uses TRBV2 and TRBJ1-2, with D possibly TRBD1 on 5 matching bases. Germline loops: CDR1 SNHLY, CDR2 FYNNEI. This CDR3 region has 13 residues. Trimming cost V 7 bases and J 5 bases, with 14 bases left between them. CDR3 sequence (DNA): TGTGCCAGCAAGCGTAGGGGTCCTTATGGCTACACCTTC. It specifies CASKRRGPYGYTF.

The chain uses TRBV30 and TRBJ1-1, with 9 bases fitting TRBD1. The CDR3 extends over 12 amino acids. J was trimmed by 10 bases and V by 5 bases; bases with no gene match: 8. Germline-derived CDR1 and CDR2 are GTSNPN and SVGIG (reference sequence). In nucleotides, the CDR3 is TGTGCCTGGGGGACAGGGAATGTGGTAGCTTTCTTT. The encoded protein is CAWGTGNVVAFF.

The J gene is TRBJ2-6, the V gene TRBV28, with a possible D match to TRBD2 (5 bases). The CDR3 has 15 residues. Trimming cost V 1 base and J 2 bases, with 6 bases left between them. Germline CDR1 reads MDHEN; CDR2 reads SYDVKM. In DNA, the CDR3 is TGTGCCAGCAGTTTATCCGGGACTGGGGCCAACGTCCTGACTTTC. It specifies CASSLSGTGANVLTF.

V is TRBV2 and J is TRBJ1-6; maybe TRBD1 (5 bases). CDR1 is SNHLY, CDR2 FYNNEI, per germline. Trimming cost V 7 bases and J 7 bases, with 11 bases left between them. The CDR3 runs to 13 residues. The CDR3 is CASKPGLNSPLHF. As DNA, the CDR3 is TGTGCCAGCAAGCCAGGGCTGAATTCACCCCTCCACTTT.

The chain carries TRBV10-3 and TRBJ2-7, with TRBD2 matching 11 bases. CDR1 and CDR2 from the germline V gene are ENHRY and SYGVKD. V lost 0 bases and J lost 0; bases outside the gene matches: 4. There are 17 residues in the CDR3. CDR3 in DNA: TGTGCCATCAGTGAGTCGGGGACTAGCGGAAACTCCTACGAGCAGTACTTC. Encoded protein: CAISESGTSGNSYEQYF.

This clone was detected only once. J is TRBJ1-6 and V is TRBV5-1; no definite D call. The CDR3 spans 13 residues. V was shortened by 3 bases and J by 10 bases, with 11 bases between the two germline ends. Germline CDR1 is SGHRS and CDR2 is YFSETQ. The CDR3 is CASSSTSSSPLHF. The DNA of the CDR3 is TGCGCCAGCAGCTCTACGTCGAGCTCACCCCTCCACTTT.

The CDR3 here is CASRGWGQTNTEAFF. DNA for the CDR3: TGTGCCAGCAGGGGGTGGGGACAGACGAACACTGAAGCTTTCTTT. This chain connects TRBV6-5 to TRBJ1-1; 7 bases match TRBD1. In germline, CDR1 is MNHEY, CDR2 SVGAGI. V lost 6 bases, J lost 1 base, and 8 bases stayed unmatched. The CDR3 has 15 residues.

The V and J genes are TRBV11-3 and TRBJ2-1; a possible D gene is TRBD1 (5 bases). This CDR3 has 13 residues. Germline V lookup: CDR1 SGHNT, CDR2 YENEEA. V was pared by 2 bases and J by 8 bases, with 10 bases between. The CDR3 bases are TGTGCCAGCAGCTTAAGGACATTCGATGAGCAGTTCTTC. Its translation is CASSLRTFDEQFF.

The CDR3 region has the DNA TGTGCCAGCAGTGACCTATACAGGGAGCTTGAAGCTTTCTTT. Its protein product is CASSDLYRELEAFF. V is TRBV6-1 and J is TRBJ1-1; a weak D match, TRBD1 (6 bases). Germline values: CDR1 MNHNS, CDR2 SASEGT. This CDR3 spans 14 amino acids. V gave up 3 bases and J gave up 7 bases, with 15 bases separating them.

V usage is TRBV19 and J usage is TRBJ2-2, with D perhaps TRBD1 (6 bases). Germline V gene data show CDR1 as LNHDA and CDR2 as SQIVND (reference sequence). V lost 5 bases and J lost 5, with 15 bases in between. The CDR3 spans 15 residues. The CDR3 DNA is TGTGCCAGTAGTTCCCGACAGGAAATAACCGGGGAGCTGTTTTTT. Protein product: CASSSRQEITGELFF.

V usage is TRBV19 and J usage is TRBJ1-3, with TRBD1 matching over 10 bases. Germline trimming cut 4 bases from V and 0 bases from J; bases unmatched to any gene: 18. The CDR3 is made up of 21 amino acids. Germline V gene lookup returns CDR1 LNHDA and CDR2 SQIVND (reference sequence). In DNA form, the CDR3 reads TGTGCCAGTAGTAAACAGCCCATCGGGACAGGGGCCTCTCTCTCTGGAAACACCATATATTTT. Its protein product is CASSKQPIGTGASLSGNTIYF.

The CDR3 is CASSPRLGPRSGELFF. The CDR3, as DNA: TGTGCCAGCAGCCCCCGCTTGGGGCCTAGGTCCGGGGAGCTGTTTTTT. The rearrangement uses TRBV14 and TRBJ2-2; TRBD1 is a possible D gene (5 bases). The CDR3 totals 16 residues. Germline V gene data show CDR1 as SGHDN and CDR2 as FVKESK. V shed 4 bases and J shed 6 bases, with 18 bases lying between them. The complete variable domain, with remaining parts taken from reference TRBV14 and TRBJ2-2, reads EAGVTQFPSHSVIEKGQTVTLRCDPISGHDNLYWYRRVMGKEIKFLLHFVKESKQDESGMPNNRFLAERTGGTYSTLKVQPAELEDSGVYFCASSPRLGPRSGELFFGEGSRLTVL.

The J gene is TRBJ2-5, the V gene TRBV6-6; D not resolved. The length of the CDR3 is 12 residues. Trimming left V 6 bases short and J 1 base short, with 6 bases between. The germline V gene has CDR1 MNHNY and CDR2 SVGAGI (reference sequence). The CDR3 coding sequence is TGTGCCAGCAGCCCCGGCCAAGAGACCCAGTACTTC. As protein: CASSPGQETQYF.

V usage is TRBV3-1 (or the pseudogene TRBV3-2) and J usage is TRBJ2-1; 9 bases map to TRBD2. The germline CDR1 and CDR2 sequences are LGHDT and YNNKEL (reference sequence). V gave up 3 bases and J gave up 8 bases; unmatched junction bases: 5. CDR3 size: 14 residues. CDR3 amino acids: CASSQLAGLDEQFF. The CDR3 coding sequence is TGTGCCAGCAGCCAGCTAGCGGGACTCGATGAGCAGTTCTTC.

The chain has TRBV15 and TRBJ2-4, with a weak D call TRBD1 (6 bases). Trimming shortened V by 2 bases and J by 5 bases, and 13 bases separated the two germline ends. Germline CDR1 LNHNV, CDR2 YYDKDF (reference sequence). There are 15 residues in the CDR3. The CDR3 loop is CATSRLQGPENIQYF. The CDR3 DNA sequence: TGTGCCACCAGCAGACTACAGGGTCCGGAAAACATTCAGTACTTC.